The entry below describes one TCR beta chain. Method: immunoSEQ multiplex PCR; TCRdb's copy keeps in-frame clones and lacks some. Altogether roughly 60,000 clones are present, about 83% being singletons, with the ten largest covering under 6.5%. Trimming cost V 5 bases and J 7 bases; bases outside gene matches: 11. Germline V gives CDR1 SGHVS, CDR2 FNYEAQ. The CDR3 loop spans 15 amino acids. This entry is derived from a study of technical replicates of blood from a few donors. Source material: PBMCs. The sequence was collected from a human donor in good health. Some clones in this sample may be carry-over from other donors' samples. This chain links TRBV7-6 with TRBJ2-7, with 10 bases aligning to TRBD1. For the CDR3, the DNA is TGTGCCAGCAGCGACCCGCCGGGACAGGGGCGGGAGCAGTACTTC. Its translation is CASSDPPGQGREQYF.